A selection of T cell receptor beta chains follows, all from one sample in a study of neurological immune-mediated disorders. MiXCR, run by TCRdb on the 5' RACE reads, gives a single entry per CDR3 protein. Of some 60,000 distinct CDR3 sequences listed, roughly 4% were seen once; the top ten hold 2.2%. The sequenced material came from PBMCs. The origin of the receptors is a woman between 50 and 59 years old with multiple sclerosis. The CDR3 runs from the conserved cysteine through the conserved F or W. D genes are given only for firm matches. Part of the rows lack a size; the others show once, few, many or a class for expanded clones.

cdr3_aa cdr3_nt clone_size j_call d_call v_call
CSAEIGATQYF TGCAGTGCAGAAATCGGGGCTACGCAGTATTTT many TRBJ2-3 - TRBV20-1
CATSDRKFGYTF TGTGCCACCAGTGACCGCAAGTTCGGCTACACCTTC many TRBJ1-2 - TRBV24-1
CASSLSGIFGQAFF TGTGCCAGCAGCCTTTCGGGCATTTTTGGGCAAGCTTTCTTT - TRBJ1-1 - TRBV14
CSVGGRTGGYNEQFF TGCAGCGTAGGAGGGAGGACAGGGGGATACAATGAGCAGTTCTTC few TRBJ2-1 TRBD1 TRBV29-1
CASRPTGNTEAFF TGTGCCAGCAGGCCGACAGGGAACACTGAAGCTTTCTTT few TRBJ1-1 - TRBV7-9
CASSLELGGGPLNF TGTGCCAGCAGTTTAGAGTTGGGGGGAGGTCCCCTCAACTTT many TRBJ1-6 - TRBV12-3/TRBV12-4
CASSDKQGAVEYGYTF TGTGCCAGCAGCGACAAACAGGGAGCCGTCGAGTATGGCTACACCTTC many TRBJ1-2 - TRBV9
CAISENVRMNQPQHF TGTGCCATCAGTGAGAACGTCAGAATGAATCAGCCCCAGCATTTT many TRBJ1-5 - TRBV10-3
CASSQGMMGRDTQYF TGTGCCAGCAGCCAAGGGATGATGGGACGGGATACGCAGTATTTT many TRBJ2-3 - TRBV4-2
CASSPTSGGSDTQYF TGTGCCAGCAGCCCTACTAGCGGGGGATCAGATACGCAGTATTTT few TRBJ2-3 TRBD2 TRBV7-6
CASSFRGEAFF TGCGCCAGCAGCTTTCGAGGAGAAGCTTTCTTT many TRBJ1-1 - TRBV5-1
CASSLMDQETQYF TGTGCCAGCAGCTTAATGGATCAAGAGACCCAGTACTTC many TRBJ2-5 - TRBV7-3
CASSYLRGGATYNEQFF TGTGCCAGCAGTTACCTGAGGGGGGGGGCTACCTACAATGAGCAGTTCTTC - TRBJ2-1 - TRBV6-2/TRBV6-3
CASSQGYGYTF TGTGCCAGCAGCCAGGGGTATGGCTACACCTTC few TRBJ1-2 - TRBV3-1
CASSKAIDTQYF TGTGCCAGCAGCAAGGCGATTGATACGCAGTATTTT - TRBJ2-3 - TRBV7-3
CASSLIDRGETQYF TGTGCCAGCAGCTTAATAGACAGGGGAGAGACCCAGTACTTC many TRBJ2-5 TRBD1 TRBV11-2
CASSLDSSYEQYF TGTGCCAGCAGCCTTGACAGCTCCTACGAGCAGTACTTC many TRBJ2-7 - TRBV14
CASILGRNTEAFF TGTGCCAGCATTCTGGGGCGGAACACTGAAGCTTTCTTT many TRBJ1-1 - TRBV12-3/TRBV12-4
CATGTAVDQPQHF TGTGCCACCGGGACGGCAGTCGATCAGCCCCAGCATTTT many TRBJ1-5 - TRBV10-3
CASRQGAAEKLFF TGTGCCAGCAGACAGGGGGCTGCTGAAAAACTGTTTTTT many TRBJ1-4 TRBD1 TRBV12-3/TRBV12-4
CASSQEGSRGEIGTQYF TGCGCCAGCAGCCAAGAGGGGTCGCGGGGGGAGATTGGGACCCAGTACTTC few TRBJ2-5 TRBD2 TRBV4-3
CSASGTNAYNEQFF TGCAGTGCTAGCGGGACAAACGCCTACAATGAGCAGTTCTTC many TRBJ2-1 - TRBV20-1
CASLQGGPYNEQFF TGTGCCAGCCTGCAAGGGGGACCCTACAATGAGCAGTTCTTC many TRBJ2-1 - TRBV3-1
CSVALLEGGNTGELFF TGCAGCGTTGCTTTGCTTGAGGGGGGAAACACCGGGGAGCTGTTTTTT many TRBJ2-2 - TRBV29-1
CSARPRQRPYEQYF TGCAGTGCTAGACCTCGCCAGCGACCATACGAGCAGTACTTC many TRBJ2-7 - TRBV20-1
CSARRPSYNEQFF TGCAGTGCTAGGAGGCCGTCCTACAATGAGCAGTTCTTC many TRBJ2-1 - TRBV20-1
CASSPTPQPRRGYTF TGTGCCAGCAGCCCTACTCCCCAACCCCGGAGAGGCTACACCTTC many TRBJ1-2 - TRBV3-1
CASSPGPDNEQFF TGCGCCAGCAGCCCTGGACCCGACAATGAGCAGTTCTTC many TRBJ2-1 - TRBV5-1
CASSSHGYEQYF TGCGCCAGCAGCTCACACGGCTACGAGCAGTACTTC few TRBJ2-7 - TRBV5-1
CSASRLTGSGETQYF TGCAGTGCTAGTCGATTGACGGGCTCCGGGGAGACCCAGTACTTC medium-sized TRBJ2-5 - TRBV20-1
CASKRGQGSSYEQYF TGTGCCAGCAAGAGAGGTCAGGGGAGCTCCTACGAGCAGTACTTC few TRBJ2-7 - TRBV2
CASRQQGKETQYF TGTGCCAGCAGGCAACAGGGGAAAGAGACCCAGTACTTC many TRBJ2-5 TRBD1 TRBV4-2
CASSQGLPGFGDTQYF TGTGCCAGCAGCCAAGGTCTACCGGGGTTCGGGGATACGCAGTATTTT many TRBJ2-3 - TRBV3-1
CASSQSGGGEQYF TGCGCCAGCAGCCAATCAGGGGGCGGGGAGCAGTACTTC many TRBJ2-7 TRBD1 TRBV4-3
CASSLGQNTGELFF TGTGCCAGCAGTTTAGGGCAGAACACCGGGGAGCTGTTTTTT - TRBJ2-2 - TRBV12-3/TRBV12-4
CATSRAAYNEQFF TGTGCCACCAGCAGAGCGGCTTACAATGAGCAGTTCTTC many TRBJ2-1 - TRBV15
CSATDTGTISNQPQHF TGCAGTGCTACAGATACAGGGACCATTAGCAATCAGCCCCAGCATTTT many TRBJ1-5 - TRBV20-1
CSGGMVGVSTEAFF TGCAGCGGCGGAATGGTAGGGGTGAGCACTGAAGCTTTCTTT once TRBJ1-1 - TRBV29-1